Listed here are 18 T cell receptor beta chains from one sample, sequenced in a study of blood T cell repertoires in COVID-19. Assay used: immunoSEQ multiplex PCR; TCRdb lists only in-frame clones, some missing. The table has over 150,000 clones, about 79% seen once. Material for sequencing was peripheral blood. The source is a human donor in a cohort sampled during active COVID-19.

The V and J genes are TRBV19 and TRBJ2-5; 8 bases match TRBD2. The trim removed 3 bases at V and 10 bases at J, leaving 16 bases unmatched. This CDR3 spans 16 amino acids. The germline V gene has CDR1 LNHDA and CDR2 SQIVND (reference sequence). The CDR3 bases are TGTGCCAGTAGTATTTCGGCTTGGGGCGGGAGGCGGAACCAGTACTTC. This codes for CASSISAWGGRRNQYF.

The chain recombines TRBV4-2 with TRBJ2-5; D is unclear. Trimming pared 1 base from V and 0 bases from J, leaving 3 bases between. CDR3 length: 13 amino acids. Germline-derived CDR1 and CDR2 are LGHNA and YNFKEQ. The CDR3 nucleotides are TGTGCCAGCAGCCAAGCCTACCAAGAGACCCAGTACTTC. Protein product: CASSQAYQETQYF.

The chain links TRBV9 to TRBJ2-3, with D tentatively TRBD2 (5 bases). Between the trimmed V and J ends, which lost 3 bases and 3 bases, there was a span of 11 bases. This CDR3 comprises 14 residues. Germline V CDR1 and CDR2: SGDLS, YYNGEE. The CDR3, as DNA: TGTGCCAGCAGCGCGGAGGTAGCAACAGATACGCAGTATTTT. Protein sequence: CASSAEVATDTQYF.

In its sample, this clone was seen a few times. This chain joins TRBV28 and TRBJ1-3; no clear D. Germline V gives CDR1 MDHEN, CDR2 SYDVKM. The CDR3 loop spans 13 amino acids. CDR3 DNA sequence: TGTTCCTGCTGCGATTCCTCTGGAAACACCATATATTTT. Protein sequence: CSCCDSSGNTIYF.

The chain couples TRBV6-2 or TRBV6-3 to TRBJ1-2; TRBD1 is a possible D gene (6 bases). This CDR3 comprises 12 residues. Trimming took 5 bases from V and 5 from J, leaving 9 bases between them. The germline CDR1 and CDR2 sequences are MNHEY and SVGEGT. Here the CDR3 DNA reads TGTGCCAGCAGTACCACAGGGTATGGCTACACCTTC. Encoded protein: CASSTTGYGYTF.

This chain uses TRBV15 with TRBJ2-3; TRBD1 might be the D (5 bases). CDR1 and CDR2 (germline): LNHNV, YYDKDF (reference sequence). The CDR3 sequence is 14 residues long. Trimming cost V 5 bases and J 3 bases, with 12 bases left between them. The CDR3, as DNA: TGTGCCACCAGCGTATCCAGGGTAACAGATACGCAGTATTTT. Translated, it gives CATSVSRVTDTQYF.

CDR3 sequence (DNA): TGTGCCAGCAGAACAGGGTCCGGGGAGCTGTTTTTT. As protein: CASRTGSGELFF. The chain joins TRBV28 to TRBJ2-2, with a weak D call TRBD1 (6 bases). Germline CDR1 and CDR2: MDHEN and SYDVKM. This CDR3 has 12 residues. Trimming cost V 6 bases and J 6 bases, with 8 bases left between them. The whole variable domain, filled in from reference TRBV28 and TRBJ2-2, reads DVKVTQSSRYLVKRTGEKVFLECVQDMDHENMFWYRQDPGLGLRLIYFSYDVKMKEKGDIPEGYSVSREKKERFSLILESASTNQTSMYLCASRTGSGELFFGEGSRLTVL.

This clone was counted many times. V gene TRBV6-2 or TRBV6-3 combines with J gene TRBJ1-2; D not resolved. Germline V gene lookup returns CDR1 MNHEY and CDR2 SVGEGT. The CDR3 has 13 amino acids. Trimming shortened V by 2 bases and J by 4 bases, and 8 bases separated the two germline ends. CDR3 in DNA: TGTGCCAGCAGTTACGGCGGGCCCTATGGCTACACCTTC. Amino acids: CASSYGGPYGYTF.

CDR3 coding DNA: TGTGCCAGCAGCGTACGGACTAGTAGGTCCTACAATGAGCAGTTCTTC. It is translated as CASSVRTSRSYNEQFF. The chain couples TRBV9 to TRBJ2-1; 7 bases align to TRBD2. CDR1 is SGDLS, CDR2 YYNGEE, per germline. This CDR3 contains 16 residues. V lost 1 base, J lost 1 base, and 5 bases stayed unmatched.

The chain couples TRBV7-8 to TRBJ2-1; 12 nucleotides agree with TRBD2. This CDR3 has 19 amino acids. The V gene's germline CDR1 is SGHVS and CDR2 FQNEAQ. V dropped 0 bases and J dropped 8; count of bases not matched to a gene: 14. CDR3 nucleotide sequence: TGTGCCAGCAGCTTAGCGTTCGGGGGCCTAGCGGGAGGGCAGGATGAGCAGTTCTTC. As protein: CASSLAFGGLAGGQDEQFF.

The chain couples TRBV18 to TRBJ2-7, with TRBD1 matching 12 bases. The trim removed 2 bases at V and 2 bases at J, leaving 10 bases unmatched. CDR3 length: 18 residues. Germline CDR1 is KGHSH and CDR2 is LQKENI. CDR3 nucleotide sequence: TGTGCCAGCTCACCAGCACACTCCGGGACAGGGGGCCCCTACGAGCAGTACTTC. Protein: CASSPAHSGTGGPYEQYF.

This chain uses TRBV28 with TRBJ1-4, with D perhaps matching TRBD1 (6 bases). The CDR3 has 15 residues. Germline V gene lookup returns CDR1 MDHEN and CDR2 SYDVKM. V lost 6 bases and J lost 7, with 18 bases in between. In nucleotides, the CDR3 is TGTGCCAGCAGGCGACCGACAGGATGGAGTGAAAAACTGTTTTTT. This encodes CASRRPTGWSEKLFF. Full variable domain (remainder filled in from reference TRBV28 and TRBJ1-4): DVKVTQSSRYLVKRTGEKVFLECVQDMDHENMFWYRQDPGLGLRLIYFSYDVKMKEKGDIPEGYSVSREKKERFSLILESASTNQTSMYLCASRRPTGWSEKLFFGSGTQLSVL.

This chain links TRBV7-2 with TRBJ2-7, with D tentatively TRBD2 (6 bases). The CDR3 runs to 15 residues. The V gene lost 5 bases and the J gene lost 4 bases, with 18 bases spanning the gap. Germline V lookup: CDR1 SGHTA, CDR2 FQGNSA. The CDR3 loop is CASSRQFGGGYEQYF. The CDR3 DNA reads as TGTGCCAGCAGCCGTCAGTTTGGGGGAGGATACGAGCAGTACTTC. The whole variable domain, filled in from reference TRBV7-2 and TRBJ2-7, reads GAGVSQSPSNKVTEKGKDVELRCDPISGHTALYWYRQSLGQGLEFLIYFQGNSAPDKSGLPSDRFSAERTGGSVSTLTIQRTQQEDSAVYLCASSRQFGGGYEQYFGPGTRLTVT.

The V and J genes are TRBV28 and TRBJ1-1; 10 nucleotides match TRBD1. The CDR3 totals 16 residues. Trimming took 6 bases from V and 2 from J; bases not matched to a gene: 9. CDR1 and CDR2 (germline): MDHEN, SYDVKM. This CDR3 reads CASRKDRDRGNTEAFF. CDR3 nucleotide sequence: TGTGCCAGCAGAAAGGACCGGGACAGGGGTAACACTGAAGCTTTCTTT.

The chain combines TRBV29-1 with TRBJ2-1; 14 bases agree with TRBD2. The CDR3 spans 15 residues. V trimming: 6 bases; J trimming: 0 bases; junction bases outside the gene matches: 1. CDR1 SQVTM and CDR2 ANQGSEA come from the germline V gene. As DNA, the CDR3 is TGCAGCGTGGGGACTAGCGGGAGCTCCTACAATGAGCAGTTCTTC. The encoded protein is CSVGTSGSSYNEQFF.

This clone appeared once. The chain is built from TRBV5-6 and TRBJ2-2; weak D call: TRBD1 (6 bases). CDR1 is SGHDT and CDR2 is YYEEEE in the germline V gene. The V end lost 2 bases, the J end lost 0 bases, and 8 bases lay between the germline ends. The CDR3 sequence is 15 residues long. The CDR3 DNA reads as TGTGCCAGCAGCTTTGGGACACCGAACACCGGGGAGCTGTTTTTT. This gives the protein CASSFGTPNTGELFF.

The chain carries TRBV19 and TRBJ2-2, with unresolved D. Looked up from germline, CDR1 is LNHDA and CDR2 is SQIVND (reference sequence). CDR3 length: 15 residues. V was trimmed by 3 bases and J by 4 bases, leaving 12 bases between them. CDR3 residues: CASSILTESTGELFF. The CDR3 DNA reads TGTGCCAGTAGTATCTTAACAGAGTCCACCGGGGAGCTGTTTTTT.

The chain couples TRBV28 to TRBJ2-1; 10 bases are shared with TRBD2. Germline CDR1 reads MDHEN; CDR2 reads SYDVKM. The CDR3 has 13 amino acids. The junction had 4 bases not matched to a gene; V was cut back by 7 bases and J by 7 bases. This CDR3 reads CASIASGRNEQFF. CDR3 in DNA: TGTGCCAGCATCGCTAGCGGGAGAAATGAGCAGTTCTTC.